A single sample gave rise to the 29 T cell receptor beta chains below, sequenced in a study of a mutant IDH1 vaccine in newly diagnosed glioma. Profiled with immunoSEQ multiplex PCR; TCRdb holds only in-frame clones, not every one. Of roughly 30,000 clones in the sample, about four fifths were seen once. Their recognized antigens are unknown. Time point of the sample: week 23, last vaccination. Each dose delivered 300 ug of mutant IDH1 20-mer peptide subcutaneously with imiquimod. The input for sequencing was PBMCs, taken from a glioma patient whose treatment included an IDH1 peptide vaccine. These receptors all come from a woman aged 30 to 39 with glioma.

This clone is medium-sized by share. The chain has TRBV2 and TRBJ1-2; D might be TRBD1 (5 bases). V gave up 4 bases and J gave up 2 bases, with 5 bases separating them. The CDR3 has 12 amino acids. CDR1 and CDR2 from the germline V gene are SNHLY and FYNNEI. CDR3 residues: CASSGDNYGYTF. The CDR3 DNA reads TGTGCCAGCAGTGGGGACAACTATGGCTACACCTTC. The entire variable domain, with the rest obtained from reference TRBV2 and TRBJ1-2, is as follows: EPEVTQTPSHQVTQMGQEVILRCVPISNHLYFYWYRQILGQKVEFLVSFYNNEISEKSEIFDDQFSVERPDGSNFTLKIRSTKLEDSAMYFCASSGDNYGYTFGSGTRLTVV.

There are a few counts of this clone. The rearrangement uses TRBV5-1 and TRBJ1-3, with D possibly being TRBD1 (5 bases). This CDR3 is built from 14 residues. Germline values: CDR1 SGHRS, CDR2 YFSETQ. V was shortened by 4 bases and J by 8 bases, with 16 bases between the two germline ends. In nucleotides, the CDR3 is TGCGCCAGCAGCCCAGAGGGGTCCGGGTACACCATATATTTT. It specifies CASSPEGSGYTIYF.

This chain joins TRBV6-5 and TRBJ2-7; 7 bases line up with TRBD1. The length of the CDR3 is 15 residues. Germline trimming cut 2 bases from V and 4 bases from J; bases unmatched to any gene: 8. Germline CDR1 reads MNHEY; CDR2 reads SVGAGI. CDR3 in amino acids: CASSYEAGGIYEQYF. The CDR3 DNA reads as TGTGCCAGCAGTTACGAAGCAGGGGGTATATACGAGCAGTACTTC.

In its sample, this clone was seen once. The rearrangement links TRBV7-9 to TRBJ1-1; no firm D call. Germline V gene sequence: CDR1 SEHNR, CDR2 FQNEAQ (reference sequence). Trimming shortened V by 2 bases and J by 1 base, and 5 bases separated the two germline ends. The CDR3 covers 13 residues. The CDR3 DNA reads as TGTGCCAGCAGCTTACAGAAGAACACTGAAGCTTTCTTT. Amino acids: CASSLQKNTEAFF.

The rearrangement joins TRBV9 to TRBJ2-7; D is perhaps TRBD1 or TRBD2 (7 bases each). The germline V gene has CDR1 SGDLS and CDR2 YYNGEE. V gave up 4 bases and J gave up 7 bases, with 18 bases separating them. This CDR3 spans 14 amino acids. The CDR3 sequence is CASSQRQGGGEQYF. DNA for the CDR3: TGTGCCAGCAGCCAGCGACAGGGAGGGGGGGAGCAGTACTTC. Full variable domain (remainder filled in from reference TRBV9 and TRBJ2-7): DSGVTQTPKHLITATGQRVTLRCSPRSGDLSVYWYQQSLDQGLQFLIQYYNGEERAKGNILERFSAQQFPDLHSELNLSSLELGDSALYFCASSQRQGGGEQYFGPGTRLTVT.

The rearrangement joins TRBV5-1 to TRBJ2-2, with unresolved D. Trimming took off 3 bases at V and 4 bases at J, with 7 bases between the two ends. Germline V lookup: CDR1 SGHRS, CDR2 YFSETQ. The CDR3 spans 13 residues. CDR3 sequence (DNA): TGCGCCAGCAGCTACTGGGGCACCGGGGAGCTGTTTTTT. Amino acids: CASSYWGTGELFF.

This chain joins TRBV29-1 and TRBJ1-5; the D is unclear. V was pared by 7 bases and J by 6 bases, with 19 bases between. The CDR3 totals 14 residues. Germline CDR1 reads SQVTM; CDR2 reads ANQGSEA. For the CDR3, the DNA is TGCAGCGGAACCACCCCCCTCCAGGTTCAGCCCCAGCATTTT. Amino acid sequence: CSGTTPLQVQPQHF.

The chain is built from TRBV6-1 and TRBJ2-7; tentative D call: TRBD2 (5 bases). Germline V gene data show CDR1 as MNHNS and CDR2 as SASEGT. The CDR3 contains 14 residues. With 1 base removed from V and 7 bases from J, the gap between germline ends came to 14 bases. The CDR3 DNA sequence: TGTGCCAGCAGTGAAGTTTTCGGGGATCGGGAGCAGTACTTC. The encoded protein is CASSEVFGDREQYF.

The V and J genes are TRBV11-1 and TRBJ2-7; no clear D. This CDR3 comprises 12 residues. V gave up 4 bases and J gave up 4 bases, with 8 bases separating them. Germline CDR1 SGHAT, CDR2 FQDESV (reference sequence). This CDR3 reads CASSSTRYEQYF. The DNA of the CDR3 is TGTGCCAGCAGCTCTACACGGTACGAGCAGTACTTC.

This clone was detected ten times or more. The rearrangement uses TRBV6-4 and TRBJ2-5; TRBD2 might be the D (5 bases). The length of the CDR3 is 11 residues. Trimming pared 5 bases from V and 5 bases from J, leaving 6 bases between. CDR1 MRHNA and CDR2 SNTAGT come from the germline V gene. CDR3 coding DNA: TGTGCCAGCAGTCGAGGGGAGACCCAGTACTTC. This translates into CASSRGETQYF.

The CDR3 here is CASTPQKSRVDEQYF. For the CDR3, the DNA is TGTGCCAGCACCCCCCAAAAATCCAGGGTTGACGAGCAGTACTTC. This sequence joins TRBV6-5 and TRBJ2-7; D is perhaps TRBD1 (5 bases). Trimming removed 7 bases from V and 5 bases from J, with 21 bases in between. Germline values: CDR1 MNHEY, CDR2 SVGAGI. The CDR3 consists of 15 residues.

About this clone itself: This same CDR3 is encoded by further DNA sequences in the sample. V gene TRBV6-5 combines with J gene TRBJ1-6; D not resolved. Germline V gene data show CDR1 as MNHEY and CDR2 as SVGAGI. V was clipped by 0 bases and J by 6 bases, with 6 bases between them. The CDR3 runs to 14 residues. In nucleotides, the CDR3 is TGTGCCAGCAGTTACTCAGGAGGTAATTCACCCCTCCACTTT. This sequence encodes CASSYSGGNSPLHF.

The chain combines TRBV2 with TRBJ2-3; weak D call: TRBD2 (5 bases). Germline V lookup: CDR1 SNHLY, CDR2 FYNNEI. V shed 6 bases and J shed 1 base, with 14 bases lying between them. The CDR3 runs 15 residues. The chain's CDR3 is CASRVGGSGTDTQYF. CDR3 DNA sequence: TGTGCCAGCAGGGTTGGTGGTAGCGGCACAGATACGCAGTATTTT.

This chain links TRBV5-1 with TRBJ2-3, with 12 bases fitting TRBD2. Unmatched junction bases numbered 11, after V lost 4 bases and J lost 2 bases. The CDR3 totals 18 residues. Germline assignment: CDR1 SGHRS and CDR2 YFSETQ. CDR3 sequence reads: CASSLGLAGGRATDTQYF. CDR3 bases: TGCGCCAGCAGCCTTGGGCTAGCGGGGGGGCGTGCCACAGATACGCAGTATTTT.

This rearrangement joins TRBV7-9 to TRBJ1-5; D uncertain. The V end lost 5 bases, the J end lost 1 base, and 12 bases lay between the germline ends. Germline CDR1 SEHNR, CDR2 FQNEAQ (reference sequence). The CDR3 sequence is 15 residues long. This CDR3 reads CASSPGAWSNQPQHF. The CDR3, as DNA: TGTGCCAGCAGCCCGGGAGCTTGGAGCAATCAGCCCCAGCATTTT.

V gene TRBV5-6 combines with J gene TRBJ1-2; TRBD1 matches at 8 bases. V dropped 4 bases and J dropped 8; count of bases not matched to a gene: 10. The CDR3 loop spans 14 amino acids. CDR1 and CDR2 (germline): SGHDT, YYEEEE. CDR3 region: CASSRGQDLRGYTF. Here the CDR3 DNA reads TGTGCCAGCAGCCGGGGACAGGACCTACGGGGCTACACCTTC.

J is TRBJ1-1 and V is TRBV6-6, with a tentative D call TRBD1 (5 bases). Germline loops: CDR1 MNHNY, CDR2 SVGAGI (reference sequence). V dropped 2 bases and J dropped 1 base, with 11 bases sitting between them. The CDR3 is made up of 15 amino acids. Here the CDR3 reads CASSYLRTQNTEAFF. DNA for the CDR3: TGTGCCAGCAGTTACCTTCGGACACAGAACACTGAAGCTTTCTTT.

The chain has TRBV5-8 and TRBJ1-1; D unresolved. The CDR3 loop spans 11 amino acids. Germline V gene sequence: CDR1 SGHTS, CDR2 YDEGEE. V lost 4 bases and J 8 bases, leaving 9 bases between the germline ends. The CDR3 is CASSHGSEAFF. DNA of the CDR3: TGTGCCAGCAGCCATGGATCCGAAGCTTTCTTT. The variable domain in full, with the rest retrieved from reference TRBV5-8 and TRBJ1-1, is EAGVTQSPTHLIKTRGQQATLRCSPISGHTSVYWYQQALGLGLQFLLWYDEGEERNRGNFPPRFSGRQFPNYSSELNVNALELEDSALYLCASSHGSEAFFGQGTRLTVV.

This clone was detected only once. The chain has TRBV2 and TRBJ2-5, with TRBD2 identical over 10 bases. Germline values: CDR1 SNHLY, CDR2 FYNNEI. Trimming at V came to 7 bases and at J to 4 bases, leaving 9 bases not matched to a gene. CDR3 size: 15 residues. The CDR3 nucleotides are TGTGCCAGCAAGCAGAGCGGGGGGGCCGGAGAGACCCAGTACTTC. Translated: CASKQSGGAGETQYF.

This clone was detected only once. V gene TRBV4-1 combines with J gene TRBJ2-1; 15 bases match TRBD2. The CDR3 runs 20 residues. Germline V gives CDR1 MGHRA, CDR2 YSYEKL. With V trimmed by 4 bases and J by 1 base, 11 bases remained unmatched. The CDR3 sequence is CASSLRRWTSGGESYNEQFF. The CDR3 bases are TGCGCCAGCAGCCTAAGAAGGTGGACTAGCGGGGGGGAATCCTACAATGAGCAGTTCTTC.

The chain uses TRBV6-5 and TRBJ1-1; D call uncertain. The ends were cut back, 5 bases at V and 0 bases at J, with 10 bases in the middle. Germline V gene lookup returns CDR1 MNHEY and CDR2 SVGAGI. The CDR3 covers 14 residues. CDR3 coding DNA: TGTGCCAGCAGTCGCCAAGATTTGAACACTGAAGCTTTCTTT. This translates into CASSRQDLNTEAFF.

This clone was seen a few times. The chain couples TRBV7-2 to TRBJ1-2; 7 bases agree with TRBD1. Trimming cost V 4 bases and J 6 bases; bases outside gene matches: 8. The germline CDR1 and CDR2 sequences are SGHTA and FQGNSA. The CDR3 has 14 amino acids. The CDR3: CASSSLQGRDGYTF. The CDR3 nucleotides are TGTGCCAGCAGCTCACTACAGGGGAGGGATGGCTACACCTTC.

This chain connects TRBV4-3 to TRBJ1-5, with a possible D match to TRBD1 (5 bases). Between the trimmed V and J ends, which lost 0 bases and 4 bases, there was a span of 13 bases. The CDR3 consists of 16 residues. CDR1 is LGHNA, CDR2 YSLEER, per germline. The CDR3 spells CASSQEAWGTNQPQHF. Here the CDR3 DNA reads TGCGCCAGCAGCCAAGAAGCGTGGGGGACGAATCAGCCCCAGCATTTT.

This clone has more than one count but fewer than ten. The V call is TRBV5-8, the J call TRBJ1-1; tentative D call: TRBD1 (5 bases). This CDR3 has 15 residues. V shed 0 bases and J shed 7 bases, with 16 bases lying between them. Germline V CDR1 and CDR2: SGHTS, YDEGEE. This CDR3 reads CASSLEGAGKGEAFF. The CDR3 nucleotides read TGTGCCAGCAGCTTGGAAGGCGCAGGGAAAGGTGAAGCTTTCTTT.

This rearrangement joins TRBV6-5 to TRBJ1-4; 8 bases fit TRBD1. The CDR3 loop spans 14 amino acids. Trimming took 9 bases from V and 2 from J; bases not matched to a gene: 5. Germline-derived CDR1 and CDR2 are MNHEY and SVGAGI. CDR3 residues: CASRPGGTNEKLFF. CDR3 nucleotides: TGTGCCAGTAGACCAGGGGGCACTAATGAAAAACTGTTTTTT.

Written as DNA, the CDR3 is TGTGCCAGTAGTATAGAACAGGGGGCGCGGGGCTACACCTTC. It yields the protein CASSIEQGARGYTF. The J gene is TRBJ1-2, the V gene TRBV19; 9 bases agree with TRBD1. V dropped 0 bases and J dropped 8; count of bases not matched to a gene: 4. The CDR3 consists of 14 residues. Germline CDR1 reads LNHDA; CDR2 reads SQIVND (reference sequence).

The CDR3 here is CAWSGTLIGPYGYTF. CDR3 DNA sequence: TGTGCCTGGAGTGGGACCCTCATCGGACCTTATGGCTACACCTTC. The chain has TRBV30 and TRBJ1-2; D is ambiguous. Germline CDR1 is GTSNPN and CDR2 is SVGIG (reference sequence). Trimming removed 1 base from V and 5 bases from J, with 17 bases in between. The CDR3 has 15 residues.

The V call is TRBV5-6, the J call TRBJ2-6; D gene uncertain. V was clipped by 4 bases and J by 0 bases, with 2 bases between them. Germline loops: CDR1 SGHDT, CDR2 YYEEEE. CDR3 length: 13 residues. In DNA form, the CDR3 reads TGTGCCAGCAGCCTCTCTGGGGCCAACGTCCTGACTTTC. Amino acids: CASSLSGANVLTF.

This CDR3 is CASSSPNTGELFF. The CDR3 DNA is TGTGCCAGCAGCTCCCCCAACACCGGGGAGCTGTTTTTT. The rearrangement uses TRBV7-3 and TRBJ2-2, with D unclear. Trimming removed 4 bases at V and 2 bases at J, with 5 bases between. CDR3 length: 13 amino acids. Germline CDR1 reads SGHTA; CDR2 reads FQGTGA.